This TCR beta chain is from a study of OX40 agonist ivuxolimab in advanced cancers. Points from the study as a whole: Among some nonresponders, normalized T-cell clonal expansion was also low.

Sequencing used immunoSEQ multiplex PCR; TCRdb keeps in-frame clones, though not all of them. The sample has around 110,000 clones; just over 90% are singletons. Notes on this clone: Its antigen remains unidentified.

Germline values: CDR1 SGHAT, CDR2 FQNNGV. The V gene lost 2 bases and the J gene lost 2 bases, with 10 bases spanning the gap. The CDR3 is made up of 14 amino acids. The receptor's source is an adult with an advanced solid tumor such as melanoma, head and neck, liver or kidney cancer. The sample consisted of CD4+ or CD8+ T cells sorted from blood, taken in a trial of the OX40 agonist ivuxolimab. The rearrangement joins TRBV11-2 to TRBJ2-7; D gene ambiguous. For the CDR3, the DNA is TGTGCCAGCAGCTTAATTCAAGGAACCTACGAGCAGTACTTC. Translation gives CASSLIQGTYEQYF.